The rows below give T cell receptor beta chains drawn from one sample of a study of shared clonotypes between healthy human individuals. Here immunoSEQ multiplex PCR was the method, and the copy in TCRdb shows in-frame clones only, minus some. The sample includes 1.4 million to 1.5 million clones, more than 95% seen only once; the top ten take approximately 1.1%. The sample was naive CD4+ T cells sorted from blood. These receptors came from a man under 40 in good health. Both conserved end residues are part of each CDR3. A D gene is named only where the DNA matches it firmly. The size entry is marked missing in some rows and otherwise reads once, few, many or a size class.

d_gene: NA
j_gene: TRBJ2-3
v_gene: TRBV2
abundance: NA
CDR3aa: CASRDTDTQYF
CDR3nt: TGTGCCAGCCGGGACACAGATACGCAGTATTTT

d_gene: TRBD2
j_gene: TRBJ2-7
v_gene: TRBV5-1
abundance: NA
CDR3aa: CASSQGTSGSSYEQYF
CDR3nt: TGCGCCAGCAGCCAAGGGACTAGCGGAAGCTCCTACGAGCAGTACTTC

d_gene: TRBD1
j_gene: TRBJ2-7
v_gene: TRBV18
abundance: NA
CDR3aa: CASSPLGQGPEQYF
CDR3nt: TGTGCCAGCTCACCCCTTGGACAGGGTCCCGAGCAGTACTTC

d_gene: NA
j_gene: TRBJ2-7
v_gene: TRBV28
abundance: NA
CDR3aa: CASSLSGVLVGYEQYF
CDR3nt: TGTGCCAGCAGTTTATCGGGGGTACTAGTAGGCTACGAGCAGTACTTC

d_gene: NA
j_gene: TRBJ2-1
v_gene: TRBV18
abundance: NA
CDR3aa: CASSPLGTPSEQFF
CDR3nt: TGTGCCAGCTCACCACTTGGGACACCCTCTGAGCAGTTCTTC

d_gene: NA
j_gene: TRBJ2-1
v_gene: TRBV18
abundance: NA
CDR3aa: CASSPRDVNEQFF
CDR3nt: TGTGCCAGCTCACCTAGGGATGTCAATGAGCAGTTCTTC

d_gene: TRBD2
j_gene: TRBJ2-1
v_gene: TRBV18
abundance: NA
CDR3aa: CASSPAGTSGNNEQFF
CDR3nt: TGTGCCAGCTCACCTGCCGGGACTAGCGGTAACAATGAGCAGTTCTTC

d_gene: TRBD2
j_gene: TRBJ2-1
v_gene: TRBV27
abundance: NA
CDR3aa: CASNPRLAGVGEQFF
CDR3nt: TGTGCCAGCAACCCACGACTAGCGGGAGTTGGTGAGCAGTTCTTC

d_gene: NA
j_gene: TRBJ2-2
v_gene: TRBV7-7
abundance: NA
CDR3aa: CASSPTGLSTGELFF
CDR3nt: TGTGCCAGCAGCCCAACGGGACTTTCAACCGGGGAGCTGTTTTTT

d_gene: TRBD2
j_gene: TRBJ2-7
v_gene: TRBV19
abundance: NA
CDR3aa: CATRTSGSAEQYF
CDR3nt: TGTGCCACCCGGACTAGCGGGAGCGCCGAGCAGTACTTC

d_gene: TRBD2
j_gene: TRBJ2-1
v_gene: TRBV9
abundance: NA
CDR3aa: CASSVVPGLAGANEQFF
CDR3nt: TGTGCCAGCAGCGTAGTCCCGGGACTAGCGGGAGCCAATGAGCAGTTCTTC

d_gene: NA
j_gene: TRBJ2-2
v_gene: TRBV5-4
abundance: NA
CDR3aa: CASSLGGLRAAGELFF
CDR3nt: TGTGCCAGCAGCTTGGGAGGACTCAGGGCAGCCGGGGAGCTGTTTTTT

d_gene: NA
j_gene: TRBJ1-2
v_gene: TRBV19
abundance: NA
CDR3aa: CASSPARTGGYTF
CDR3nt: TGTGCCAGTAGTCCGGCGAGAACCGGTGGCTACACCTTC

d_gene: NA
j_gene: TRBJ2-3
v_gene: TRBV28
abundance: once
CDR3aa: CASSLRTTDTQYF
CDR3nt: TGTGCCAGCAGTTTACGGACTACAGATACGCAGTATTTT

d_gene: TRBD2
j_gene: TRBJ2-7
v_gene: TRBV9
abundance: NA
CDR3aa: CASSVTGTSGSYEQYF
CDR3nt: TGTGCCAGCAGCGTAACCGGGACTAGCGGGAGTTACGAGCAGTACTTC

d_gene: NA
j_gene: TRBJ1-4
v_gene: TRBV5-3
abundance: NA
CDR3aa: CAGTSKGEKLFF
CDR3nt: TGTGCCGGGACCAGTAAGGGTGAAAAACTGTTTTTT

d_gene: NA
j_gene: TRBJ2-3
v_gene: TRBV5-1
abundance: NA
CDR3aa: CASSLEGGRAGDTQYF
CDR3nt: TGCGCCAGCAGCTTGGAAGGCGGGCGTGCTGGAGATACGCAGTATTTT

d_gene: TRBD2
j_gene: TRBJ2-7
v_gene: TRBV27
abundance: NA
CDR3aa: CASSSWLVLAGALEQYF
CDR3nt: TGTGCCAGCAGTTCTTGGTTGGTACTAGCGGGAGCACTCGAGCAGTACTTC

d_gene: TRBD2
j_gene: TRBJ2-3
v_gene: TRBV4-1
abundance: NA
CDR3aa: CASSHPIAGALTDTQYF
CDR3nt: TGCGCCAGCAGCCATCCCATAGCGGGAGCGCTCACAGATACGCAGTATTTT

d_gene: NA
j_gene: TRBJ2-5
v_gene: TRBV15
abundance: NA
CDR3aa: CATSRDQETQYF
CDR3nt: TGTGCCACCAGCAGAGATCAGGAGACCCAGTACTTC

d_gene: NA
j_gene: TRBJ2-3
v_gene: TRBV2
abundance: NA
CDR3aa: CASSVGASTDTQYF
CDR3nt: TGTGCCAGCAGTGTTGGCGCTAGCACAGATACGCAGTATTTT

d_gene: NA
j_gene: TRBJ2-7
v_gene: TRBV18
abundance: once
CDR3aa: CASSPPSRGEQYF
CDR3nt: TGTGCCAGCTCACCACCGTCCAGAGGCGAGCAGTACTTC

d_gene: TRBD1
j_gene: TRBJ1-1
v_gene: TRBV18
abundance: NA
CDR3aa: CASSREGTGGAYTEAFF
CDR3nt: TGTGCCAGCTCACGAGAAGGGACAGGGGGCGCGTACACTGAAGCTTTCTTT

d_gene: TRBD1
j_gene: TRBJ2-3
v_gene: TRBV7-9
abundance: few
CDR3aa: CASSTRQGEVTDTQYF
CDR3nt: TGTGCCAGCAGCACCCGACAGGGGGAAGTCACAGATACGCAGTATTTT

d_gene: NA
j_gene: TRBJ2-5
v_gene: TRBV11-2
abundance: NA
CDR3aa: CASSPGLGAETQYF
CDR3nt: TGTGCCAGCAGCCCAGGGTTGGGGGCTGAGACCCAGTACTTC

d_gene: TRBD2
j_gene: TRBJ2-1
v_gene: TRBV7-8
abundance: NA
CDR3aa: CASSKAGLLPNEQFF
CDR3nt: TGTGCCAGCAGCAAAGCGGGACTACTTCCAAATGAGCAGTTCTTC

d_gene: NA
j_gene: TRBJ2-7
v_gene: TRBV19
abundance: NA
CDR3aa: CASSMVGGRNEQYF
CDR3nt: TGTGCCAGTAGTATGGTGGGGGGACGGAACGAGCAGTACTTC

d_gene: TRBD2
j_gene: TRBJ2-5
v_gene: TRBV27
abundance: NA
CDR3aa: CASRHGGAWEETQYF
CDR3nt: TGTGCTTCGCGGCACGGGGGGGCATGGGAAGAGACCCAGTACTTC

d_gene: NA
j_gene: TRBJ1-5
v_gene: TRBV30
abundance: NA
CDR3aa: CAWSGGPNQPQHF
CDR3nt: TGTGCCTGGAGTGGCGGGCCCAATCAGCCCCAGCATTTT

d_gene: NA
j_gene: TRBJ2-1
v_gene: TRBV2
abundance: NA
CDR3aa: CASSDPSAGSYNEQFF
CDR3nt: TGTGCCAGCAGTGACCCATCCGCCGGGAGCTACAATGAGCAGTTCTTC

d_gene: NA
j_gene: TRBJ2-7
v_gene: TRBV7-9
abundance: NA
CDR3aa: CATASSAYGWESSYEQYF
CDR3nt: TGTGCCACCGCATCCTCAGCTTATGGGTGGGAGAGCTCCTACGAGCAGTACTTC

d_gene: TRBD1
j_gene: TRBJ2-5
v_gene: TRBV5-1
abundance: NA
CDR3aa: CASRIGGFQETQYF
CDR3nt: TGCGCCAGCAGGATAGGGGGCTTCCAAGAGACCCAGTACTTC

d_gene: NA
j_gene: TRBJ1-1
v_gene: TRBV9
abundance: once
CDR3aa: CASSVAPGGMNTEAFF
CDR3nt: TGTGCCAGCAGCGTAGCTCCGGGGGGCATGAACACTGAAGCTTTCTTT

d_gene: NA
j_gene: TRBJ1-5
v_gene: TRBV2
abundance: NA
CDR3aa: CASRGLRQQPQHF
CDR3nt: TGTGCCAGCAGGGGACTAAGGCAGCAGCCCCAGCATTTT

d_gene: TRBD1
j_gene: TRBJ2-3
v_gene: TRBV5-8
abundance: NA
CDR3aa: CASSFITGTGHGVAQYF
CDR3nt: TGTGCCAGCAGCTTTATAACCGGGACAGGTCATGGGGTGGCGCAGTATTTT